This T cell receptor (beta chain) came from a study of T cell responses to AZD1222 COVID-19 vaccine. Study overall: Analysis merged second doses at about 4 or about 12 weeks.

Germline assignment: CDR1 LGHNA and CDR2 YNFKEQ. This CDR3 contains 17 residues. The V gene end was trimmed by 1 base and the J gene end by 4 bases; junction bases not matched to a gene: 6. Points from the study as a whole: CD4 TCRs linked to vaccination spanned spike, dominating at 160-218 and 743-854. Females outnumbered males among donors, who were mostly white British; clonal diversity was possibly underestimated. In all cases, repertoires were sampled only after the peak T cell response.

Assay: immunoSEQ multiplex PCR; the TCRdb copy retains only in-frame clones and omits some. The sample lists 95,000 to 150,000 clones, approximately 86% occurring once. This clone appeared a few times. Its antigen remains unidentified. The chain joins TRBV4-2 to TRBJ2-2, with 10 bases that match TRBD2. This TCR came from an adult in good health. Sequences were derived from peripheral blood, sampled on day 0 of AZD1222 vaccination. Here the CDR3 reads CASSQGSSGGTTGELFF. In DNA form, the CDR3 reads TGTGCCAGCAGCCAAGGGTCTAGCGGGGGAACCACCGGGGAGCTGTTTTTT.